These 24 T cell receptor beta chains were sequenced from one sample in a study of blood T cell repertoires in COVID-19. The assay was immunoSEQ multiplex PCR, and TCRdb's table has in-frame clones only and misses some. This sample carries about 210,000 clones, about 88% of them seen once, and the ten largest clones take around 4.5%. Sequenced material: PBMCs or T cells enriched from blood (not recorded which). These receptors were taken from a woman in her thirties who had been exposed to COVID-19.

The chain is built from TRBV6-5 and TRBJ1-4; no clear D gene. The V and J ends lost 8 bases and 7 bases respectively, with 14 bases between them. The CDR3 runs to 13 residues. Germline V gene lookup returns CDR1 MNHEY and CDR2 SVGAGI. The CDR3 spells CASAGRQTEKLFF. The CDR3 bases are TGTGCCAGCGCGGGAAGGCAGACTGAAAAACTGTTTTTT.

The rearrangement links TRBV5-1 to TRBJ1-6; D is unclear. The germline CDR1 and CDR2 sequences are SGHRS and YFSETQ. This CDR3 spans 14 amino acids. The V end was cut by 0 bases, the J end by 6 bases, with 7 bases between. The CDR3 region is CASSLGGGNSPLHF. The CDR3 region has the DNA TGCGCCAGCAGCTTGGGGGGAGGTAATTCACCCCTCCACTTT.

This rearrangement joins TRBV2 to TRBJ1-5; the D is unclear. Germline V CDR1 and CDR2: SNHLY, FYNNEI. There are 14 residues in the CDR3. With 8 bases removed from V and 7 bases from J, the gap between germline ends came to 18 bases. CDR3 in amino acids: CASERAPDGQPQHF. The CDR3 DNA is TGTGCCAGCGAGCGGGCCCCCGACGGGCAGCCCCAGCATTTT.

The rearrangement links TRBV9 to TRBJ2-2, with 10 bases matching TRBD2. Germline-derived CDR1 and CDR2 are SGDLS and YYNGEE. V shed 0 bases, J shed 5 bases, and the junction held 1 base outside the gene matches. CDR3 size: 15 residues. CDR3 sequence reads: CASSVVAGGTGELFF. CDR3 DNA: TGTGCCAGCAGCGTAGTAGCGGGGGGAACCGGGGAGCTGTTTTTT.

This rearrangement joins TRBV25-1 to TRBJ1-6, with 9 bases lining up with TRBD1. This CDR3 is 15 amino acids long. The germline V gene has CDR1 MGHDK and CDR2 SYGVNS. V shed 6 bases and J 4 bases; nucleotides not matched to a gene: 4. CDR3 sequence: CASRADRGYNSPLHF. CDR3 bases: TGTGCCAGCAGAGCCGACAGGGGGTATAATTCACCCCTCCACTTT. The whole variable domain, filled in from reference TRBV25-1 and TRBJ1-6, reads EADIYQTPRYLVIGTGKKITLECSQTMGHDKMYWYQQDPGMELHLIHYSYGVNSTEKGDLSSESTVSRIRTEHFPLTLESARPSHTSQYLCASRADRGYNSPLHFGNGTRLTVT.

The V and J genes are TRBV12-3 or TRBV12-4 and TRBJ2-7; tentative D call: TRBD1 (6 bases). Trimming left V 5 bases short and J 7 bases short, with 15 bases between. There are 13 residues in the CDR3. Written as DNA, the CDR3 is TGTGCCAGCAGTACCCGGGACATCTGGGAGCAGTACTTC. Residues: CASSTRDIWEQYF.

This clone was detected only a few times. The V gene is TRBV18, the J gene TRBJ1-2; D gene uncertain. The V gene lost 6 bases and the J gene lost 1 base, with 15 bases spanning the gap. Germline CDR1 KGHSH, CDR2 LQKENI. This CDR3 spans 15 amino acids. The CDR3 sequence: CASSSTLGNNYGYTF. CDR3 nucleotide sequence: TGTGCCAGCTCCTCAACCCTCGGGAATAACTATGGCTACACCTTC.

This clone was seen once. The CDR3 sequence: CASSRNRQQGRPSGYTF. In DNA, the CDR3 is TGTGCCAGCAGCCGAAACAGACAACAGGGAAGACCGTCCGGCTACACCTTC. This rearrangement joins TRBV6-6 to TRBJ1-2; a possible D gene is TRBD1 (6 bases). Trimming pared 6 bases from V and 8 bases from J, leaving 28 bases between. CDR3 size: 17 residues. The germline V gene encodes CDR1 MNHNY and CDR2 SVGAGI (reference sequence).

The chain carries TRBV6-1 and TRBJ2-7; possible D gene TRBD1, 5 bases. V gave up 2 bases and J gave up 3 bases, with 5 bases separating them. CDR1 and CDR2 (germline): MNHNS, SASEGT. This CDR3 contains 12 residues. The chain's CDR3 is CASSEQGYEQYF. The CDR3 nucleotides read TGTGCCAGCAGTGAACAGGGCTACGAGCAGTACTTC.

V and J are TRBV11-2 and TRBJ1-4; 9 bases match TRBD1. The CDR3 extends over 18 amino acids. Germline V gene lookup returns CDR1 SGHAT and CDR2 FQNNGV. The J segment lost 3 bases and the V segment lost 5 bases, leaving 13 bases of the junction unmatched. The CDR3 sequence is CASSPPGQGVVANEKLFF. The DNA of the CDR3 is TGTGCCAGCAGCCCCCCGGGACAGGGAGTCGTTGCTAATGAAAAACTGTTTTTT.

The rearrangement joins TRBV7-4 to TRBJ1-2; D is ambiguous. Trimming removed 5 bases at V and 7 bases at J, with 11 bases between. This CDR3 is built from 12 residues. CDR1 is SGHVT and CDR2 is SQSDAQ in the germline V gene. The CDR3 region has the DNA TGTGCCAGCAGCCCTACAGTGAGTGGCTACACCTTC. It encodes CASSPTVSGYTF.

V gene TRBV12-3 or TRBV12-4 combines with J gene TRBJ1-2; D unresolved. The CDR3 has 13 residues. Deletions cut 5 bases from V and 4 bases from J, with 11 bases between. The chain's CDR3 is CASSPPGFYGYTF. CDR3 DNA: TGTGCCAGCAGTCCCCCGGGATTCTATGGCTACACCTTC.

CDR3 in amino acids: CASSFEGNTEAFF. The CDR3 DNA sequence: TGCGCCAGCAGCTTCGAGGGGAACACTGAAGCTTTCTTT. The chain recombines TRBV5-1 with TRBJ1-1; no clear D. Trimming stripped 2 bases from V and 1 base from J, with 6 bases between. Germline lookup yields CDR1 SGHRS and CDR2 YFSETQ. This CDR3 contains 13 residues. The variable domain in full, with the rest retrieved from reference TRBV5-1 and TRBJ1-1, is KAGVTQTPRYLIKTRGQQVTLSCSPISGHRSVSWYQQTPGQGLQFLFEYFSETQRNKGNFPGRFSGRQFSNSRSEMNVSTLELGDSALYLCASSFEGNTEAFFGQGTRLTVV.

The chain joins TRBV3-1 (or the pseudogene TRBV3-2) to TRBJ1-4; D may be TRBD1 (5 bases). The CDR3 is 13 residues long. Trimming took off 5 bases at V and 4 bases at J, with 8 bases between the two ends. Germline loops: CDR1 LGHDT, CDR2 YNNKEL (reference sequence). CDR3 DNA: TGTGCCAGCAGCGGACACTTTAATGAAAAACTGTTTTTT. This sequence encodes CASSGHFNEKLFF.

The chain links TRBV18 to TRBJ1-4; D remains ambiguous. CDR1 KGHSH and CDR2 LQKENI come from the germline V gene. The V end was cut by 6 bases, the J end by 4 bases, with 15 bases between. This CDR3 is 15 amino acids long. CDR3 in amino acids: CASSPSSQVNEKLFF. DNA of the CDR3: TGTGCCAGCTCCCCGTCGAGCCAGGTTAATGAAAAACTGTTTTTT.

This chain links TRBV19 with TRBJ1-1; TRBD1 aligns across 7 bases. The J segment lost 5 bases and the V segment lost 4 bases, leaving 10 bases of the junction unmatched. CDR1 and CDR2 from the germline V gene are LNHDA and SQIVND (reference sequence). The CDR3 loop spans 15 amino acids. CDR3 in DNA: TGTGCCAGTAGTACTACAGGGGCCCTGGGGACTGAAGCTTTCTTT. Translated, it gives CASSTTGALGTEAFF.

The chain couples TRBV5-1 to TRBJ1-5, with 8 bases aligning to TRBD1. Germline trimming cut 4 bases from V and 8 bases from J; bases unmatched to any gene: 8. Germline-derived CDR1 and CDR2 are SGHRS and YFSETQ. This CDR3 comprises 14 residues. The CDR3 loop is CASSLGAGGEPQHF. For the CDR3, the DNA is TGCGCCAGCAGCCTTGGGGCAGGGGGCGAGCCCCAGCATTTT.

This sequence joins TRBV2 and TRBJ2-7; 8 bases line up with TRBD1. J was trimmed by 6 bases and V by 2 bases; bases with no gene match: 6. This CDR3 region has 14 residues. Germline V lookup: CDR1 SNHLY, CDR2 FYNNEI. CDR3 DNA sequence: TGTGCCAGCAGTGAACAGGGGGCGTCAGGCGAGCAGTACTTC. Protein sequence: CASSEQGASGEQYF.

The J gene is TRBJ2-2, the V gene TRBV9, with D perhaps TRBD1 (5 bases). The V end was cut by 2 bases, the J end by 3 bases, with 5 bases between. The CDR3 sequence is 13 residues long. The germline gives CDR1 SGDLS, CDR2 YYNGEE. The DNA for the CDR3 is TGTGCCAGCAGCGTGACAGACACCGGGGAGCTGTTTTTT. It translates to CASSVTDTGELFF.

The chain carries TRBV2 and TRBJ2-7; 14 positions match TRBD2. Germline trimming cut 7 bases from V and 7 bases from J; bases unmatched to any gene: 6. This CDR3 has 14 amino acids. The germline CDR1 and CDR2 sequences are SNHLY and FYNNEI. The CDR3: CASTQGLAGDEQYF. DNA for the CDR3: TGTGCCAGCACCCAGGGACTAGCGGGGGATGAGCAGTACTTC.

The CDR3 is CSVVAGGNYGYTF. The CDR3 DNA sequence: TGCAGCGTTGTTGCAGGGGGCAACTATGGCTACACCTTC. The chain uses TRBV29-1 and TRBJ1-2; TRBD1 agrees at 8 bases. The ends lost 4 bases at V and 2 bases at J; junction bases unmatched: 3. This CDR3 comprises 13 residues. Germline loops: CDR1 SQVTM, CDR2 ANQGSEA.

Here the CDR3 DNA reads TGTGCCAGCAGTTTTTACCCGGGAAAGAAGCATTCACCCCTCCACTTT. It encodes CASSFYPGKKHSPLHF. The chain is built from TRBV28 and TRBJ1-6; unclear D gene. V shed 3 bases and J shed 8 bases, with 17 bases lying between them. The CDR3 has 16 residues. The germline gives CDR1 MDHEN, CDR2 SYDVKM.

This clone was seen once. The V and J genes are TRBV6-5 and TRBJ1-2; D may be TRBD1 (5 bases). Trimming cost V 5 bases and J 2 bases, with 9 bases left between them. This CDR3 contains 13 residues. Germline V CDR1 and CDR2: MNHEY, SVGAGI. CDR3: CASSPGENYGYTF. CDR3 coding DNA: TGTGCCAGCAGTCCGGGGGAAAACTATGGCTACACCTTC.

The chain has TRBV30 and TRBJ2-1, with 9 bases aligning to TRBD2. In germline, CDR1 is GTSNPN, CDR2 SVGIG (reference sequence). V lost 0 bases, J lost 0 bases, and 6 bases stayed unmatched. The CDR3 is made up of 17 amino acids. The CDR3 region is CAWSVPAGGSSYNEQFF. The CDR3 nucleotides are TGTGCCTGGAGTGTACCCGCGGGGGGGAGCTCCTACAATGAGCAGTTCTTC.